One sample yielded the 13 T cell receptor beta chains listed below, sequenced in a study of cytomegalovirus exposure and HLA in healthy donors. PCR was performed using 60 Vbeta and 13 Jbeta primers. Sequenced by immunoSEQ multiplex PCR; TCRdb stores in-frame clones only, minus some. The data show under 150,000 clones, and the top ten clones hold under 3.5%. The sample comprised PBMCs. These receptors were obtained from a middle-aged man in good health and CMV-seronegative.

The chain recombines TRBV2 with TRBJ2-5; 9 nucleotides agree with TRBD1. Germline CDR1 is SNHLY and CDR2 is FYNNEI. V shed 10 bases, J shed 1 base, and the junction held 7 bases outside the gene matches. This CDR3 spans 14 amino acids. The CDR3 region has the DNA TGTGCCACCCGGGACAGGGCGGGCCAAGAGACCCAGTACTTC. Its protein product is CATRDRAGQETQYF.

This rearrangement joins TRBV6-5 to TRBJ2-2; TRBD2 aligns across 12 bases. Germline V gene sequence: CDR1 MNHEY, CDR2 SVGAGI. There are 16 residues in the CDR3. The ends lost 4 bases at V and 6 bases at J; junction bases unmatched: 6. The DNA of the CDR3 is TGTGCCAGCAGTTCCGTACTAGCGGGGGGCGCCGGGGAGCTGTTTTTT. Translation gives CASSSVLAGGAGELFF.

The chain recombines TRBV4-3 with TRBJ1-2; D gene uncertain. Germline lookup yields CDR1 LGHNA and CDR2 YSLEER. There are 15 residues in the CDR3. Deletions cut 0 bases from V and 0 bases from J, with 8 bases between. The CDR3 DNA reads TGCGCCAGCAGCCAAGATGCCAGTTCTAACTATGGCTACACCTTC. Translating it yields CASSQDASSNYGYTF.

The rearrangement joins TRBV4-1 to TRBJ2-7; TRBD1 matches at 7 bases. Germline assignment: CDR1 MGHRA and CDR2 YSYEKL. The CDR3 contains 15 residues. J gave up 2 bases and V 0 bases, and 4 bases lay outside the gene matches. Here the CDR3 reads CASSQDPGQPYEQYF. In nucleotides, the CDR3 is TGCGCCAGCAGCCAAGATCCGGGACAGCCCTACGAGCAGTACTTC.

The V and J genes are TRBV10-3 and TRBJ2-1; TRBD2 is a possible D gene (7 bases). Trimming removed 5 bases at V and 14 bases at J, with 16 bases between. The germline gives CDR1 ENHRY, CDR2 SYGVKD. CDR3 size: 12 residues. The CDR3: CAISLGGGREFF. As DNA, the CDR3 is TGTGCCATCAGTTTAGGCGGGGGCAGGGAGTTCTTC.

The chain recombines TRBV19 with TRBJ1-1; tentative D call: TRBD1 (6 bases). Germline V gene sequence: CDR1 LNHDA, CDR2 SQIVND (reference sequence). The CDR3 runs to 13 residues. The V gene lost 7 bases and the J gene lost 5 bases, with 14 bases spanning the gap. The CDR3 is CASTRTGQTEAFF. CDR3 DNA sequence: TGTGCCAGTACCAGAACAGGGCAGACTGAAGCTTTCTTT. Full variable domain (outside the CDR3, taken from reference TRBV19 and TRBJ1-1): DGGITQSPKYLFRKEGQNVTLSCEQNLNHDAMYWYRQDPGQGLRLIYYSQIVNDFQKGDIAEGYSVSREKKESFPLTVTSAQKNPTAFYLCASTRTGQTEAFFGQGTRLTVV.

The chain uses TRBV4-2 and TRBJ2-4, with a tentative D call TRBD2 (6 bases). This CDR3 has 13 residues. The germline gives CDR1 LGHNA, CDR2 YNFKEQ. The V end lost 1 base, the J end lost 5 bases, and 6 bases lay between the germline ends. This chain's CDR3 is CASSQGGENIQYF. DNA for the CDR3: TGTGCCAGCAGCCAAGGGGGGGAAAACATTCAGTACTTC.

V gene TRBV7-2 combines with J gene TRBJ2-7; tentative D call: TRBD1 (6 bases). Trimming pared 5 bases from V and 6 bases from J, leaving 20 bases between. The CDR3 sequence is 15 residues long. Germline values: CDR1 SGHTA, CDR2 FQGNSA. This chain's CDR3 is CASSTTGSPVLEQYF. The CDR3 DNA reads as TGTGCCAGCAGCACGACAGGTTCCCCGGTTCTCGAGCAGTACTTC.

This rearrangement joins TRBV5-1 to TRBJ2-3; D is perhaps TRBD2 (6 bases). The CDR3 is made up of 16 amino acids. The V gene lost 6 bases and the J gene lost 3 bases, with 20 bases spanning the gap. Germline V gene sequence: CDR1 SGHRS, CDR2 YFSETQ. The CDR3 loop reads CASKGSRPSVTDTQYF. CDR3 in DNA: TGCGCCAGCAAAGGATCAAGGCCTAGCGTTACAGATACGCAGTATTTT.

The chain carries TRBV6-4 and TRBJ2-5; 11 bases are a match to TRBD1. V was clipped by 7 bases and J by 3 bases; unmatched bases: 4. This CDR3 is built from 14 residues. Germline V CDR1 and CDR2: MRHNA, SNTAGT. CDR3 region: CASIRTGGEETQYF. CDR3 DNA sequence: TGTGCCAGCATACGGACAGGGGGCGAAGAGACCCAGTACTTC.

The genes are TRBV9 and TRBJ2-5, with TRBD2 identical over 9 bases. The J call is uncertain, as TRBJ2-7 better fits the DNA end. Germline V lookup: CDR1 SGDLS, CDR2 YYNGEE. The CDR3 has 15 residues. DNA of the CDR3: TGTGCCAGCAGCGTAGGGCTAGCGGGGAACTACGAGCAGTACTTC. Translated: CASSVGLAGNYEQYF.

V gene TRBV6-5 combines with J gene TRBJ2-1, with 9 bases aligning to TRBD1. Germline CDR1 reads MNHEY; CDR2 reads SVGAGI. V trimming: 2 bases; J trimming: 7 bases; junction bases outside the gene matches: 9. The CDR3 consists of 16 residues. The CDR3 reads CASSYSNRGRLNEQFF. In nucleotides, the CDR3 is TGTGCCAGCAGTTACAGTAACAGGGGGCGTTTGAATGAGCAGTTCTTC.

The chain recombines TRBV7-9 with TRBJ2-3; 8 nucleotides agree with TRBD2. This CDR3 spans 18 amino acids. V trimming: 0 bases; J trimming: 0 bases; junction bases outside the gene matches: 8. CDR1 is SEHNR and CDR2 is FQNEAQ in the germline V gene (reference sequence). CDR3: CASSLALHLAGSTDTQYF. The CDR3 DNA sequence: TGTGCCAGCAGCTTAGCCCTTCATCTAGCGGGTAGCACAGATACGCAGTATTTT. Full variable domain (rest looked up from reference TRBV7-9 and TRBJ2-3): DTGVSQNPRHKITKRGQNVTFRCDPISEHNRLYWYRQTLGQGPEFLTYFQNEAQLEKSRLLSDRFSAERPKGSFSTLEIQRTEQGDSAMYLCASSLALHLAGSTDTQYFGPGTRLTVL.